This T cell receptor beta chain was sequenced in a study of STAT5B mutations in CD4+ large granular lymphocyte leukemia. Germline CDR1 reads MNHEY; CDR2 reads SVGAGI. Trimming took 0 bases from V and 8 from J, leaving 10 bases between them. The CDR3 is made up of 13 amino acids. Notes on this clone: Its antigen is unknown.

Study-wide results and caveats: CD4-sorted patient repertoires seemed more clonal than healthy CD4+ repertoires. Compared with healthy controls (2/35), patient top clones favored TRBV06 (8/27).

Assay: immunoSEQ multiplex PCR; the TCRdb copy retains only in-frame clones and omits some. This table holds tens of thousands of clones, roughly 85% found once. Controls came from buffy coats of healthy blood donors. This sequence was found in a human donor in good health. The chain carries TRBV6-5 and TRBJ1-2; no definite D call. The sample was CD4+ T cells from blood buffy coats. CDR3 bases: TGTGCCAGCAGTTACTCAGGGTCAAAAGGCTACACCTTC. Translating it yields CASSYSGSKGYTF.